Listed below are T cell receptor beta chains from one sample, sequenced in a study of blood T cell repertoires in COVID-19. Repertoires were generated with immunoSEQ multiplex PCR, while TCRdb's copy carries only in-frame clones and drops some. The sample has over 40,000 clones, 65% to 85% seen once; the top ten hold roughly 17%. The sample was peripheral blood. The receptors shown here come from a middle-aged man with acute or convalescent COVID-19. Both conserved end residues are part of each CDR3. The D gene is left open where the match is weak. Size values are once, few and many counts, or a class for expanded clones, and some rows have none.

length: 14
V: TRBV7-8
size: -
J: TRBJ2-3
D: -
CDR3: CASSLDRGTDTQYF
DNA: TGTGCCAGCAGCTTAGATAGAGGCACAGATACGCAGTATTTT

length: 13
V: TRBV6-5
size: -
J: TRBJ1-1
D: -
CDR3: CASRWQGNTEAFF
DNA: TGTGCCAGCAGGTGGCAGGGGAACACTGAAGCTTTCTTT

length: 14
V: TRBV5-6
size: -
J: TRBJ1-2
D: -
CDR3: CASSLGRGSLGYTF
DNA: TGTGCCAGCAGCTTAGGTCGAGGGTCTCTTGGCTACACCTTC

length: 17
V: TRBV5-1
size: -
J: TRBJ1-3
D: -
CDR3: CASSLEVSGNSGNTIYF
DNA: TGCGCCAGCAGCTTGGAGGTCTCGGGGAACTCTGGAAACACCATATATTTT

length: 16
V: TRBV10-1
size: -
J: TRBJ2-3
D: TRBD2
CDR3: CASSKSSGGGTDTQYF
DNA: TGCGCCAGCAGTAAGAGCTCGGGGGGGGGAACAGATACGCAGTATTTT

length: 15
V: TRBV28
size: -
J: TRBJ2-7
D: TRBD1
CDR3: CASSFLVYRGNEQYF
DNA: TGTGCCAGCAGTTTTCTCGTCTACAGGGGAAACGAGCAGTACTTC

length: 16
V: TRBV10-3
size: -
J: TRBJ2-5
D: -
CDR3: CAISPGRGDAQETQYF
DNA: TGTGCCATCAGTCCTGGGCGGGGCGACGCCCAAGAGACCCAGTACTTC

length: 16
V: TRBV29-1
size: -
J: TRBJ1-3
D: -
CDR3: CSVAQKRQISGNTIYF
DNA: TGCAGCGTTGCCCAAAAAAGACAGATCTCTGGAAACACCATATATTTT

length: 14
V: TRBV4-1
size: many
J: TRBJ2-1
D: TRBD2
CDR3: CASSHGGSYNEQFF
DNA: TGCGCCAGCAGCCACGGCGGGAGCTACAATGAGCAGTTCTTC

length: 15
V: TRBV6-2/TRBV6-3
size: few
J: TRBJ1-5
D: TRBD1
CDR3: CASSYTQGFGQPQHF
DNA: TGTGCCAGCAGTTACACACAGGGGTTCGGTCAGCCCCAGCATTTT

length: 14
V: TRBV29-1
size: -
J: TRBJ2-2
D: TRBD1
CDR3: CSVKTGQNTGELFF
DNA: TGCAGCGTGAAGACAGGGCAGAACACCGGGGAGCTGTTTTTT

length: 13
V: TRBV11-3
size: -
J: TRBJ2-2
D: -
CDR3: CASSSHSTGELFF
DNA: TGTGCCAGCAGCTCTCACAGCACCGGGGAGCTGTTTTTT

length: 15
V: TRBV3-1/TRBV3-2
size: -
J: TRBJ2-5
D: -
CDR3: CASSQRRRGEETQYF
DNA: TGTGCCAGCAGCCAGAGAAGGCGGGGTGAAGAGACCCAGTACTTC

length: 15
V: TRBV3-1/TRBV3-2
size: -
J: TRBJ1-6
D: -
CDR3: CASSQVGGRGSPLHF
DNA: TGTGCCAGCAGCCAAGTGGGGGGAAGAGGTTCACCCCTCCACTTT

length: 8
V: TRBV21-1
size: few
J: TRBJ1-5
D: -
CDR3: CVALPQHF
DNA: TGTGTAGCTCTGCCCCAGCATTTT

length: 15
V: TRBV5-8
size: -
J: TRBJ1-5
D: -
CDR3: CASSFRQGGVQPQHF
DNA: TGTGCCAGCAGCTTTCGTCAGGGTGGGGTTCAGCCCCAGCATTTT

length: 13
V: TRBV9
size: once
J: TRBJ1-6
D: -
CDR3: CASSVATISPLHF
DNA: TGTGCCAGCAGCGTAGCGACAATATCACCCCTCCACTTT

length: 13
V: TRBV5-5
size: few
J: TRBJ1-3
D: -
CDR3: CASSRRGESTIYF
DNA: TGTGCCAGCAGCCGCCGGGGGGAGAGCACCATATATTTT

length: 15
V: TRBV5-4
size: -
J: TRBJ2-6
D: -
CDR3: CASSSGGAGANVLTF
DNA: TGTGCCAGCAGCTCTGGAGGGGCTGGGGCCAACGTCCTGACTTTC

length: 14
V: TRBV10-1
size: -
J: TRBJ2-5
D: -
CDR3: CASSSLVDRETQYF
DNA: TGCGCCAGCAGTTCCTTAGTCGATCGGGAGACCCAGTACTTC

length: 14
V: TRBV6-1
size: -
J: TRBJ1-2
D: -
CDR3: CASSEGPWEGGYTF
DNA: TGTGCCAGCAGTGAAGGGCCCTGGGAGGGCGGCTACACCTTC

length: 14
V: TRBV5-4
size: few
J: TRBJ1-5
D: -
CDR3: CASSLGGGSQPQHF
DNA: TGTGCCAGCAGCTTGGGAGGAGGGAGCCAGCCCCAGCATTTT

length: 12
V: TRBV3-1/TRBV3-2
size: few
J: TRBJ1-1
D: -
CDR3: CASTQSGSEAFF
DNA: TGTGCCAGCACCCAAAGCGGTTCTGAAGCTTTCTTT

length: 15
V: TRBV30
size: once
J: TRBJ1-2
D: -
CDR3: CAWSPEWRTNYGYTF
DNA: TGTGCCTGGAGCCCAGAGTGGAGAACTAACTATGGCTACACCTTC

length: 15
V: TRBV3-1/TRBV3-2
size: once
J: TRBJ1-3
D: -
CDR3: CASRRTDFSGNTIYF
DNA: TGTGCCAGCAGACGGACGGACTTCTCTGGAAACACCATATATTTT

length: 13
V: TRBV12-3/TRBV12-4
size: few
J: TRBJ1-2
D: TRBD1
CDR3: CASSLRDSGGYTF
DNA: TGTGCCAGCAGTTTACGGGACAGCGGGGGCTACACCTTC

length: 14
V: TRBV24-1
size: -
J: TRBJ1-1
D: TRBD1
CDR3: CATSGTGGMIGAFF
DNA: TGTGCCACCAGCGGGACAGGGGGAATGATAGGGGCTTTCTTT

length: 13
V: TRBV12-3/TRBV12-4
size: -
J: TRBJ2-3
D: TRBD1
CDR3: CASRSQGADTQYF
DNA: TGTGCCAGCAGGTCACAGGGGGCAGATACGCAGTATTTT

length: 16
V: TRBV28
size: -
J: TRBJ1-4
D: TRBD1
CDR3: CASSYSGTGGLGELFF
DNA: TGTGCCAGCAGTTACTCCGGGACAGGGGGGCTCGGGGAACTGTTTTTT

length: 15
V: TRBV14
size: -
J: TRBJ2-3
D: TRBD1
CDR3: CASSPMTGAGGTQYF
DNA: TGTGCCAGCAGCCCGATGACAGGGGCAGGCGGTACGCAGTATTTT

length: 17
V: TRBV27
size: -
J: TRBJ1-6
D: TRBD1
CDR3: CASSSEGQGGINSPLHF
DNA: TGTGCCAGCAGTTCCGAAGGACAGGGTGGGATCAATTCACCCCTCCACTTT

length: 14
V: TRBV7-8
size: -
J: TRBJ1-2
D: -
CDR3: CASSLASVSDGYTF
DNA: TGTGCCAGCAGCTTGGCAAGTGTCAGCGACGGCTACACCTTC

length: 15
V: TRBV30
size: -
J: TRBJ2-5
D: TRBD2
CDR3: CAWSGGGRGTKTQYF
DNA: TGTGCCTGGAGTGGGGGGGGAAGGGGTACGAAGACCCAGTACTTC

length: 14
V: TRBV5-6
size: -
J: TRBJ2-7
D: -
CDR3: CASSSQGGDYEQYF
DNA: TGTGCCAGCAGCTCGCAAGGGGGGGACTACGAGCAGTACTTC

length: 15
V: TRBV15
size: -
J: TRBJ2-1
D: TRBD1
CDR3: CATSWDRGMGNEQFF
DNA: TGTGCCACCAGCTGGGACAGAGGGATGGGCAATGAGCAGTTCTTC

length: 16
V: TRBV6-1
size: -
J: TRBJ1-1
D: -
CDR3: CASSELFRQVNTEAFF
DNA: TGTGCCAGCAGTGAATTATTCCGGCAGGTCAACACTGAAGCTTTCTTT

length: 15
V: TRBV6-6
size: -
J: TRBJ1-1
D: TRBD1
CDR3: CASSYPGQGGGEAFF
DNA: TGTGCCAGCAGTTACCCGGGACAGGGGGGTGGTGAAGCTTTCTTT

length: 14
V: TRBV10-3
size: few
J: TRBJ2-3
D: TRBD1
CDR3: CAISPGQGSDTQYF
DNA: TGTGCCATCAGCCCGGGACAGGGGTCAGATACGCAGTATTTT

length: 15
V: TRBV5-6
size: -
J: TRBJ1-5
D: -
CDR3: CASSSVKVGNQPQHF
DNA: TGTGCCAGCAGCTCGGTTAAAGTGGGCAATCAGCCCCAGCATTTT

length: 19
V: TRBV19
size: -
J: TRBJ2-4
D: TRBD1
CDR3: CASSYTITGTGLAKNIQYF
DNA: TGTGCCAGTAGTTACACCATAACCGGGACAGGGTTAGCCAAAAACATTCAGTACTTC

length: 14
V: TRBV5-1
size: -
J: TRBJ1-1
D: -
CDR3: CASSLEGHGTEAFF
DNA: TGCGCCAGCAGCTTGGAGGGGCACGGCACTGAAGCTTTCTTT